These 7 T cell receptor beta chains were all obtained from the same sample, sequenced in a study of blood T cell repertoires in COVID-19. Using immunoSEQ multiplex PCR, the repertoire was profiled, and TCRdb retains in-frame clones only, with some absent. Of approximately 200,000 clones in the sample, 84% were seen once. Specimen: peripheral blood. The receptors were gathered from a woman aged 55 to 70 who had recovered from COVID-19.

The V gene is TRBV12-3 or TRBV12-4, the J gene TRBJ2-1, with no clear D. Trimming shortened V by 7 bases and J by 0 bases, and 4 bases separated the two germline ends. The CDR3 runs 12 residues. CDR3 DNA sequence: TGTGCCAGCACAATCTCCTACAATGAGCAGTTCTTC. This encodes CASTISYNEQFF.

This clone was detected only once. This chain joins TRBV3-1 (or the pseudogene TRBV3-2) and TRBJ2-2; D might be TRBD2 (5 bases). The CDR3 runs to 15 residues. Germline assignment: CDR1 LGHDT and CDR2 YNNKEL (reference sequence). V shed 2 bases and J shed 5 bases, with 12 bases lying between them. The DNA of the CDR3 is TGTGCCAGCAGCCAAAGGACTCCTGGGACCGGGGAGCTGTTTTTT. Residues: CASSQRTPGTGELFF.

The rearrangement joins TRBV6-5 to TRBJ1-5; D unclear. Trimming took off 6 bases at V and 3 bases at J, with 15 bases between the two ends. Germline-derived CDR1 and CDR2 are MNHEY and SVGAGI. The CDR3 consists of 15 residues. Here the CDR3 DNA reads TGTGCCAGCAGGATAGGCGGAGCAGTCAATCAGCCCCAGCATTTT. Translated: CASRIGGAVNQPQHF.

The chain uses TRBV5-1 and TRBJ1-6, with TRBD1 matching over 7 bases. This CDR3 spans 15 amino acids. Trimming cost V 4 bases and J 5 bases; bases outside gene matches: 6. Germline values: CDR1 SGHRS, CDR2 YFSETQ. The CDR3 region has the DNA TGCGCCAGCAGCAGGCTAGGACAGGATAATTCACCCCTCCACTTT. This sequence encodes CASSRLGQDNSPLHF.

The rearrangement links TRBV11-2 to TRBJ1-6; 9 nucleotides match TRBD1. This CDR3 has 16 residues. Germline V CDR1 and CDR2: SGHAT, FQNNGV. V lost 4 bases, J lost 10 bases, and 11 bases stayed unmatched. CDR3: CASSSLWDREESPLHF. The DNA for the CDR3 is TGTGCCAGCAGCTCCCTGTGGGACAGGGAGGAATCACCCCTCCACTTT. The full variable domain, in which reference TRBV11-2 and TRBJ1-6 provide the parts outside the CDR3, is EAGVAQSPRYKIIEKRQSVAFWCNPISGHATLYWYQQILGQGPKLLIQFQNNGVVDDSQLPKDRFSAERLKGVDSTLKIQPAKLEDSAVYLCASSSLWDREESPLHFGNGTRLTVT.

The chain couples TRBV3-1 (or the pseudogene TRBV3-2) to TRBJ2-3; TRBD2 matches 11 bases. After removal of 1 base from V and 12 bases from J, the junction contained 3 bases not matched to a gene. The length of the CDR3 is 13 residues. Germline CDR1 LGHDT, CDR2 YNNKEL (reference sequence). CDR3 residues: CASSQGLAGPQYF. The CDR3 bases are TGTGCCAGCAGCCAAGGACTAGCGGGGCCCCAGTATTTT.

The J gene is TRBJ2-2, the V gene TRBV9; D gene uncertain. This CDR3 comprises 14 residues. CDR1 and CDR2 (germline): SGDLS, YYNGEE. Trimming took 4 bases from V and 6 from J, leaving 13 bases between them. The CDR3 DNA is TGTGCCAGCAGCTCTACCCGCCTCTCCGGGGAGCTGTTTTTT. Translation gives CASSSTRLSGELFF. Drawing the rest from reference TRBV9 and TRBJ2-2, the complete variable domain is DSGVTQTPKHLITATGQRVTLRCSPRSGDLSVYWYQQSLDQGLQFLIQYYNGEERAKGNILERFSAQQFPDLHSELNLSSLELGDSALYFCASSSTRLSGELFFGEGSRLTVL.